These T cell receptor beta chains were read from a single sample in a study of vaccination and CD4 T cells after COVID-19. The antigens of these receptors remain unknown. TCRdb re-derived calls from the PCR reads in MiXCR, one entry per CDR3 protein. This table has under 20,000 distinct CDR3 sequences, roughly 31% appearing once. Sample: cultured CD4+ T cells from blood. Receptor source: a human donor with COVID-19. CDR3s include the opening cysteine and the closing phenylalanine or tryptophan. The D gene is left open where the match is weak. Some rows mark clone size as missing; the rest say once, few, many or name a class of expanded clone.

TRBJ1-1 TRBD1 TRBV29-1 . TGCAGCGCCTGGGACAGATTTAATGAAGCTTTCTTT CSAWDRFNEAFF
TRBJ2-2 TRBD2 TRBV5-1 . TGCGCCAGCAGCCCAGGACTAGCGGGGGTCCCCGGGGAGCTGTTTTTT CASSPGLAGVPGELFF
TRBJ2-2 . TRBV27 . TGTGCCAGCAGGCTGACAGGTTCCCCCGGGGAGCTGTTTTTT CASRLTGSPGELFF
TRBJ2-3 . TRBV20-1 . TGCAGTGCTAGGGACCAGGGGACTAACCCAGATACGCAGTATTTT CSARDQGTNPDTQYF
TRBJ2-2 . TRBV15 few TGTGCCACCAGCAGAGGGGGAAGCCTCACCGGGGAGCTGTTTTTT CATSRGGSLTGELFF
TRBJ1-2 . TRBV20-1 few TGCAGTGCTAGAAATCAGGGAGGCGGCTATGGCTACACCTTC CSARNQGGGYGYTF
TRBJ1-1 . TRBV30 . TGTGCCTGGAGTACAGGGAGGAACACTGAAGCTTTCTTT CAWSTGRNTEAFF
TRBJ1-2 TRBD1 TRBV12-3/TRBV12-4 . TGTGCCAGCAGTGCTTACAGGGGTTCTAAAGGCTACACCTTC CASSAYRGSKGYTF
TRBJ1-1 . TRBV9 few TGTGCCAGCAGCCAGAGCGGGAGTGGCACTGAAGCTTTCTTT CASSQSGSGTEAFF
TRBJ1-6 . TRBV6-5 . TGTGCCAGCAGTTATGCGGTTGCAGGGATGGGTTCACCCCTCCACTTT CASSYAVAGMGSPLHF
TRBJ1-1 . TRBV7-8 few TGTGCCAGCCGCGGAGCGTTGAACACTGAAGCTTTCTTT CASRGALNTEAFF
TRBJ2-7 TRBD2 TRBV7-2 few TGTGCCAGCAGAAACGTTCCGGCGGGGGGGCCCTACGAGCAGTACTTC CASRNVPAGGPYEQYF
TRBJ2-1 . TRBV19 . TGTGCCAGTAGTATTTCGGCAGTCGATGAGCAGTTCTTC CASSISAVDEQFF
TRBJ2-5 TRBD2 TRBV20-1 . TGCAGTGCCTGGACTAGCGGGGGGGCCCAAGAGACCCAGTACTTC CSAWTSGGAQETQYF
TRBJ1-1 . TRBV20-1 few TGCAGTGCTAGAGTTTCTGCAGGGAACACTGAAGCTTTCTTT CSARVSAGNTEAFF
TRBJ2-3 . TRBV4-2 . TGTGCCAGCAGCCCAAGCGAAGATACGCAGTATTTT CASSPSEDTQYF
TRBJ2-7 . TRBV6-1 . TGCGCCAGCAGTGATGGGACACCCTACGAGCAGTACTTC CASSDGTPYEQYF
TRBJ1-5 . TRBV7-2 few TGTGCCAGCAGCCGCGGCCAACAGCCCCAGCATTTT CASSRGQQPQHF
TRBJ1-6 TRBD1 TRBV5-1 . TGCGCCAGCAGCGAACCCGGGACAGGGGTCTCACCCCTCCACTTT CASSEPGTGVSPLHF
TRBJ2-2 . TRBV6-5 . TGTGCCAGCAGTTATCTGGCGGGAACCGGGGAGCTGTTTTTT CASSYLAGTGELFF
TRBJ2-1 TRBD2 TRBV6-1 . TGTGCCAGCAGCAATAGCGGGGAGCAGTTCTTC CASSNSGEQFF
TRBJ2-2 . TRBV6-1 . TGTGCCAGCAGCACAGTTACCGGGGAGCTGTTTTTT CASSTVTGELFF
TRBJ2-7 . TRBV10-3 . TGTGCCATCAGGGAGGAGGGGAGCTCCTACGAGCAGTACTTC CAIREEGSSYEQYF
TRBJ2-2 . TRBV7-8 . TGTGCCAGCAGCTTAGCGGATCCTGAGACCGGGGAGCTGTTTTTT CASSLADPETGELFF
TRBJ2-7 . TRBV19 . TGTGCCAGTAGTTTACGGGACGGCTCCTACGAGCAGTACTTC CASSLRDGSYEQYF
TRBJ2-7 TRBD1 TRBV12-3/TRBV12-4 once TGTGCCAGCAGTCCACAGGGGGCCTACGAGCAGTACTTC CASSPQGAYEQYF
TRBJ1-1 . TRBV19 . TGTGCCAGTAGTAACAGTGGGGTGAACACTGAAGCTTTCTTT CASSNSGVNTEAFF
TRBJ1-5 . TRBV6-4 few TGTGCCAGCAGTGCCGGGTCGGGCAATCAGCCCCAGCATTTT CASSAGSGNQPQHF
TRBJ2-3 . TRBV7-7 . TGTGCTAGCAGCCTCGGACTTGCGGCAGATACGCAGTATTTT CASSLGLAADTQYF
TRBJ1-5 . TRBV20-1 . TGCAGTGCTAGAGAATCGTGGGGGCCGAGGATGGATAGCAATCAGCCCCAGCATTTT CSARESWGPRMDSNQPQHF
TRBJ1-1 . TRBV10-2 . TGCGCCAGCAGTGGAGGCCCGGGTGCCGCGAACACTGAAGCTTTCTTT CASSGGPGAANTEAFF
TRBJ1-1 TRBD1 TRBV29-1 . TGCAGCGTAATCGGCCCAGGGGGGGTTGAAGCTTTCTTT CSVIGPGGVEAFF
TRBJ1-2 TRBD1 TRBV2 large TGTGCCAGCAGTCGACAGGGAGCTAACTATGGCTACACCTTC CASSRQGANYGYTF
TRBJ2-3 TRBD2 TRBV10-1 . TGCGCCAGCAGTAGCGGGGGGACAGATACGCAGTATTTT CASSSGGTDTQYF
TRBJ2-5 TRBD2 TRBV29-1 . TGCAGCGTTGAGGTCACCCGACTAGCGGGGGGAGGGACCCAGTACTTC CSVEVTRLAGGGTQYF
TRBJ2-3 TRBD2 TRBV28 few TGTGCCAGCAGTTCTAGCGGAAAAGTCACAGATACGCAGTATTTT CASSSSGKVTDTQYF
TRBJ2-5 TRBD2 TRBV7-9 . TGTGCCAGCAGCTTCCTAGCGGGGGCAGAGACCCAGTACTTC CASSFLAGAETQYF
TRBJ1-6 TRBD1 TRBV7-9 few TGTGCCAGCGGCCCCGGACAGGGTCCCAATTCACCCCTCCACTTT CASGPGQGPNSPLHF
TRBJ2-5 TRBD1 TRBV5-8 . TGTGCCAGCAGCACTGGACAGGGATTACAAGAGACCCAGTACTTC CASSTGQGLQETQYF
TRBJ2-1 TRBD1 TRBV9 . TGTGCCAGCAGCGTCCGAGCCGGGACAGGTACCCACAATGAGCAGTTCTTC CASSVRAGTGTHNEQFF
TRBJ1-1 . TRBV6-1 few TGTGCCAGCATCCGAAACAGGAACACTGAAGCTTTCTTT CASIRNRNTEAFF
TRBJ1-5 . TRBV6-1 few TGTGCCAGCAGTCCCACAGGGACTAGCAATCAGCCCCAGCATTTT CASSPTGTSNQPQHF
TRBJ2-2 TRBD2 TRBV5-1 . TGCGCCAGCAGCTTGGTTTCCCCCACTAGCGGGGGCCCGTCCACCGGGGAGCTGTTTTTT CASSLVSPTSGGPSTGELFF
TRBJ2-3 . TRBV11-2 . TGTGCCAGCAGCTCCGGGACATATACGCAGTATTTT CASSSGTYTQYF
TRBJ2-3 . TRBV30 few TGTGCCCGCGTGAGGGGTCACACAGATACGCAGTATTTT CARVRGHTDTQYF
TRBJ1-5 . TRBV7-2 once TGTGCCAACAGCCAATCAGGGGTGGGTATTTCACAGCCCCAGCATTTT CANSQSGVGISQPQHF
TRBJ1-2 TRBD1 TRBV20-1 . TGCAGTGCTAGGTCCGGATGGGACAGTCTCTATGGCTACACCTTC CSARSGWDSLYGYTF
TRBJ1-6 . TRBV9 once TGTGCCAGCAGCGTAGAGGGGTATTCACCCCTCCACTTT CASSVEGYSPLHF
TRBJ2-3 TRBD2 TRBV6-1 few TGTGCCAGCAATAGAGCGGGGGGGGTCGCCTTAGATACGCAGTATTTT CASNRAGGVALDTQYF
TRBJ2-1 . TRBV7-6 . TGTGCCAGCAGCTTATTTGCAAGTGGGGGAACCTACAATGAGCAGTTCTTC CASSLFASGGTYNEQFF
TRBJ1-5 . TRBV19 . TGTGCCAGTAGCGTCGGGGGCGGTAGCAATCAGCCCCAGCATTTT CASSVGGGSNQPQHF
TRBJ2-5 TRBD1 TRBV30 few TGTGCCTGGAACAGACAGGGACAAGAGACCCAGTACTTC CAWNRQGQETQYF
TRBJ2-5 TRBD1 TRBV11-3 few TGTGCCAGCAGCCCACGGACAGGGGGCGGGGGAGAGACCCAGTACTTC CASSPRTGGGGETQYF
TRBJ1-3 TRBD1 TRBV20-1 . TGCAGTGCTAGAGATTTCGGGCAGGGGGTCTCTGGAAACACCATATATTTT CSARDFGQGVSGNTIYF
TRBJ1-1 . TRBV5-4 medium-sized TGTGCCAGCAGCGAAATACAGGTCACTGAAGCTTTCTTT CASSEIQVTEAFF
TRBJ1-2 . TRBV12-3/TRBV12-4 few TGTGCCAGCAGTTTAACCACAGACTATGGCTACACCTTC CASSLTTDYGYTF
TRBJ1-2 TRBD1 TRBV6-1 . TGTGCCAGCTCTCCTGACAGGGCCGGCTACACCTTC CASSPDRAGYTF
TRBJ1-4 . TRBV27 . TGTGCCAGCAGTTTAAAGAGAGGTGGGGAAAAACTGTTTTTT CASSLKRGGEKLFF
TRBJ2-3 . TRBV14 few TGTGCCAGCAGCCTGAGGAGTACGCAGTATTTT CASSLRSTQYF
TRBJ1-5 . TRBV20-1 once TGCAGTGCTAGATCGGGCTCTAATCAGCCCCAGCATTTT CSARSGSNQPQHF